This T cell receptor (beta chain) was observed in a study of shared clonotypes between healthy human individuals. Germline CDR1 is MDHEN and CDR2 is SYDVKM. This CDR3 has 15 residues. Germline trimming cut 6 bases from V and 5 bases from J; bases unmatched to any gene: 10. Regarding this clone: The antigen remains undetermined.

Study outcomes and limitations: A generally larger estimated richness was seen in naive subsets than in memory subsets. Sharing across four donors was highest in naive CD4 (around 5%) and lowest in memory CD8 (around 0.4%). Sequencing depth was predicted to influence how clonotypes are shared among donors.

Measured with immunoSEQ multiplex PCR; TCRdb has only the in-frame clones, and not every one. The table records 950,000 to 1,100,000 clones, 75% to 85% of them present only once. The chain couples TRBV28 to TRBJ2-3; 8 nucleotides match TRBD2. The specimen was memory CD4+ T cells from PBMCs. Subset defined: CD45RA-negative fraction. This sequence was found in a man in his late teens or twenties in good health. Some clones in this sample may be carry-over from other donors' samples. CDR3 protein: CASRTGSAGEDTQYF. The DNA for the CDR3 is TGTGCCAGCAGGACGGGGTCAGCGGGGGAAGATACGCAGTATTTT.